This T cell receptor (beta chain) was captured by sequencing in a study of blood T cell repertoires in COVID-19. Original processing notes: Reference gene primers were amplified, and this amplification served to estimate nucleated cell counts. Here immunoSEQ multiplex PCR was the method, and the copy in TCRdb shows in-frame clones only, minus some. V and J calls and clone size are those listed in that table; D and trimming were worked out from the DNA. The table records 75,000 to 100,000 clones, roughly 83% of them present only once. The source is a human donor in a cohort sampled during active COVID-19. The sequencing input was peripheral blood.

CDR3 residues: CASSRGTIVNEKLFF. The CDR3 DNA follows: TGCGCCAGCAGCCGGGGGACGATAGTAAATGAAAAACTGTTTTTT. The chain joins TRBV5-1 to TRBJ1-4; D possibly corresponds to TRBD1 (5 bases). Germline-derived CDR1 and CDR2 are SGHRS and YFSETQ. CDR3 length: 15 amino acids. V was cut by 4 bases and J by 5 bases, with 15 bases left in between.